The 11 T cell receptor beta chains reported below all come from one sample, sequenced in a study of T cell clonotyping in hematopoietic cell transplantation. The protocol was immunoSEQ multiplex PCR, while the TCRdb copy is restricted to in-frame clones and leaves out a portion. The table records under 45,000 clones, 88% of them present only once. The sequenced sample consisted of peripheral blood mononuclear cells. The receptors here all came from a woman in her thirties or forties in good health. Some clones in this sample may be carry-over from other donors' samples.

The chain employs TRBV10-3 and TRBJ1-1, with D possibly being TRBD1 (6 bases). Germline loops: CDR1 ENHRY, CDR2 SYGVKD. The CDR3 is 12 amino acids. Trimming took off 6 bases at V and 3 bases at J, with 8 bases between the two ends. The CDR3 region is CAISEGDTEAFF. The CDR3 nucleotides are TGTGCCATCAGCGAGGGGGACACTGAAGCTTTCTTT.

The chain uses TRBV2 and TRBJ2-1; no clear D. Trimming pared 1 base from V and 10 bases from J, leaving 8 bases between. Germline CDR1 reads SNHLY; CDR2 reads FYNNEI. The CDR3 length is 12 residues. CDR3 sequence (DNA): TGTGCCAGCAGTGAAGGAATCAGGGAGCAGTTCTTC. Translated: CASSEGIREQFF.

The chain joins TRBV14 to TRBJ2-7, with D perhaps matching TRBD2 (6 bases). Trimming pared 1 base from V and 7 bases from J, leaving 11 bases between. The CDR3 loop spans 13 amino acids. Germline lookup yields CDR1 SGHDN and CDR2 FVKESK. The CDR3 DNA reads TGTGCCAGCAGCCAAGTTCGGGCGGGAGAGCAGTACTTC. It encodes CASSQVRAGEQYF. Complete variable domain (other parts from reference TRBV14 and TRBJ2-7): EAGVTQFPSHSVIEKGQTVTLRCDPISGHDNLYWYRRVMGKEIKFLLHFVKESKQDESGMPNNRFLAERTGGTYSTLKVQPAELEDSGVYFCASSQVRAGEQYFGPGTRLTVT.

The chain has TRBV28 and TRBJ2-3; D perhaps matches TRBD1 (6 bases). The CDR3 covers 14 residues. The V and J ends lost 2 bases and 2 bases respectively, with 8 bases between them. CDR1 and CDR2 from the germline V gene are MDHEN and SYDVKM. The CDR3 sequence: CASSLRGYTDTQYF. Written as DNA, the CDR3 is TGTGCCAGCAGTTTAAGGGGGTACACAGATACGCAGTATTTT. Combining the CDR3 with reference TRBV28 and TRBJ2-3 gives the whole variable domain DVKVTQSSRYLVKRTGEKVFLECVQDMDHENMFWYRQDPGLGLRLIYFSYDVKMKEKGDIPEGYSVSREKKERFSLILESASTNQTSMYLCASSLRGYTDTQYFGPGTRLTVL.

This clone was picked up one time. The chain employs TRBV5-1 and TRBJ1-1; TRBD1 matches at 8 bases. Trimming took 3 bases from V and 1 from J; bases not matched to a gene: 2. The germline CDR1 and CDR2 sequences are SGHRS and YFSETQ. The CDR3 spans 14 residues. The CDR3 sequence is CASSWTGPNTEAFF. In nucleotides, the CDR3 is TGCGCCAGCAGCTGGACAGGGCCGAACACTGAAGCTTTCTTT.

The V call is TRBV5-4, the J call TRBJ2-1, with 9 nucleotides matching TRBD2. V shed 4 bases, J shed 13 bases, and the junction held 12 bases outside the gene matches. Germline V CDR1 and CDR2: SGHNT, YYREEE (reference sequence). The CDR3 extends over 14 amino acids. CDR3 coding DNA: TGTGCCAGCAGCCCTAATTTAGCGGGAGAGCGCCAGTTCTTC. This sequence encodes CASSPNLAGERQFF.

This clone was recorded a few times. The CDR3 DNA sequence: TGTGCCAGCAGTGAAGAGTGGCTGGGGACGTACCAGCCCCAGCATTTT. This gives the protein CASSEEWLGTYQPQHF. The chain combines TRBV6-1 with TRBJ1-5; D perhaps matches TRBD1 (5 bases). V shed 1 base and J shed 7 bases, with 17 bases lying between them. Germline V lookup: CDR1 MNHNS, CDR2 SASEGT. The CDR3 runs to 16 residues.

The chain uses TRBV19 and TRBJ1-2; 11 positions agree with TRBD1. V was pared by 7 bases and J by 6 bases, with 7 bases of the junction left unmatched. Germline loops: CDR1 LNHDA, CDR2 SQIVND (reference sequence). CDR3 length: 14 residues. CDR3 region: CASKWGQGGHGYTF. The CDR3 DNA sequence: TGTGCCAGTAAATGGGGACAGGGGGGCCATGGCTACACCTTC.

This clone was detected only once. The chain's CDR3 is CSAARDKVNQPQHF. The CDR3 DNA sequence: TGCAGCGCCGCTCGGGATAAGGTAAATCAGCCCCAGCATTTT. V usage is TRBV29-1 and J usage is TRBJ1-5; D is undetermined. V lost 7 bases, J lost 4 bases, and 17 bases lay in between. The CDR3 consists of 14 residues. Germline V CDR1 and CDR2: SQVTM, ANQGSEA.

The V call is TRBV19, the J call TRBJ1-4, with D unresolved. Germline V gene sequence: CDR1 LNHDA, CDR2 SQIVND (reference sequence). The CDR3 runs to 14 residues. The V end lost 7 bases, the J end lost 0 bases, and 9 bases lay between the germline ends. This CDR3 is CASTRKATNEKLFF. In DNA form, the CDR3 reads TGTGCCAGTACAAGGAAAGCAACTAATGAAAAACTGTTTTTT. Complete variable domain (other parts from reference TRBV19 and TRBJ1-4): DGGITQSPKYLFRKEGQNVTLSCEQNLNHDAMYWYRQDPGQGLRLIYYSQIVNDFQKGDIAEGYSVSREKKESFPLTVTSAQKNPTAFYLCASTRKATNEKLFFGSGTQLSVL.

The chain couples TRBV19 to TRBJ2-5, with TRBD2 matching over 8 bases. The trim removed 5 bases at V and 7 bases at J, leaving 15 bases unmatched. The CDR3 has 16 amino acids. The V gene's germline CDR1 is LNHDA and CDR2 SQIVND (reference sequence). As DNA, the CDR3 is TGTGCCAGTAGTCGCCGGGGGGGAGCCGGAAGGGGGACCCAGTACTTC. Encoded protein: CASSRRGGAGRGTQYF.